This T cell receptor (beta chain) appears in the sequencing data of a study of T cells in tuberculosis. About the research overall: In South Africa, adults with active tuberculosis were compared with IGRA-negative and latently infected IGRA-positive adolescents. Study findings and constraints: Smaller alpha distances in active tuberculosis partly reflected shorter CDR3-alpha lengths. Active tuberculosis cases were adults; controls were adolescents.

Sequencing was performed with immunoSEQ multiplex PCR; in TCRdb, only in-frame clones are kept and a portion is missing. This table has tens of thousands of clones, more than 75% appearing once. As for time point: new active TB diagnosis, blood taken before or within 7 days of starting treatment. HIV-seronegative South African adults aged 18 years or older had newly diagnosed active tuberculosis. Concerning this clone: Its antigen is not known.

Sequenced here: PBMCs, sampled at tuberculosis diagnosis. The sequence was obtained from an adult with tuberculosis.

The CDR3 protein is CSVAQGSGYTF. CDR3 nucleotides: TGCAGCGTTGCCCAGGGAAGTGGCTACACCTTC. The V call is TRBV29-1, the J call TRBJ1-2; possibly TRBD1 for D (5 bases). The CDR3 spans 11 residues. Germline V CDR1 and CDR2: SQVTM, ANQGSEA. Trimming took off 4 bases at V and 7 bases at J, with 10 bases between the two ends.